This entry concerns a single TCR beta chain. Its antigen is still unknown. The repertoire was sequenced with immunoSEQ multiplex PCR; TCRdb's copy has only in-frame clones and lacks some. The sample holds some 69,000 clones, just over 90% seen once. These data are taken from a study of OX40 agonist ivuxolimab in advanced cancers. Study-level information: Ivuxolimab, an antibody that agonizes OX40 (CD134), was administered to the patients. Cohort: approximately 79% men, mean age approximately 60, aged about 20 to 85.

The CDR3 loop spans 14 amino acids. Trimming stripped 7 bases from V and 0 bases from J, with 7 bases between. Germline lookup yields CDR1 MNHNY and CDR2 SVGAGI (reference sequence). Study results and limitations: With doses of 0.1 to 3.0 mg/kg, CD4+ and CD8+ blood T cells had undergone clonal expansion by week 6. Several nonresponders also turned out to have low normalized T-cell clonal expansion.

This clonotype was obtained from an adult with an advanced solid tumor such as melanoma, head and neck, liver or kidney cancer. V gene TRBV6-6 combines with J gene TRBJ1-6, with D unresolved. This specimen consisted of CD4+ or CD8+ T cells sorted from blood, obtained in a trial of the OX40 agonist ivuxolimab. The CDR3 sequence: CASIGSSYNSPLHF. The CDR3 DNA reads TGTGCCAGCATCGGAAGCTCCTATAATTCACCCCTCCACTTT.